This T cell receptor (beta chain) was observed in a study of CD8 T cells in ankylosing spondylitis. Study observations and caveats: Earlier reports found some motif variants in synovial fluid and blood in reactive arthritis. Matched ankylosing spondylitis synovial fluid reportedly contained a significantly enriched population of disease-linked clones.

This clonotype was observed a few times. Its specificity is not known. Between the trimmed V and J ends, which lost 0 bases and 4 bases, there was a span of 15 bases. Germline V lookup: CDR1 MNHEY, CDR2 SVGAGI. This CDR3 has 16 amino acids. TCRdb used MiXCR to reprocess the 5' RACE reads, holding one entry per CDR3 protein. The sample yields a few hundred thousand distinct CDR3 sequences, under 20% seen once. Specimen: blood, either unsorted or a sorted T cell fraction (not recorded which). The V gene is TRBV6-5, the J gene TRBJ1-1; maybe TRBD1 (5 bases). The clonotype originates from a male donor with ankylosing spondylitis or in good health (not recorded which). The CDR3 here is CASSYSMGQEATEAFF. CDR3 nucleotide sequence: TGTGCCAGCAGTTACTCGATGGGGCAAGAGGCCACTGAAGCTTTCTTT.